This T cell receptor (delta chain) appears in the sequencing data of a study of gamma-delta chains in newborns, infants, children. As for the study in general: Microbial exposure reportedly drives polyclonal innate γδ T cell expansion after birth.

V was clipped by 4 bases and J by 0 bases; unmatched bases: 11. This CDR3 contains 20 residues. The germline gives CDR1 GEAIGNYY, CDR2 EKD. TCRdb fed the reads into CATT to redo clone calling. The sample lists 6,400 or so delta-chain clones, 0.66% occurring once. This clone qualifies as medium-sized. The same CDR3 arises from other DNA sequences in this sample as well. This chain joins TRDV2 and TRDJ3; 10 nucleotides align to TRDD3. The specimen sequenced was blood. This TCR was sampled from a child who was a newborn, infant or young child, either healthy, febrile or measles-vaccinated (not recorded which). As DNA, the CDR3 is TGTGCCTGTGATGCAGTACTGGGGGATGCGAGCTCCTGGGACACCCGACAGATGTTTTTC. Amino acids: CACDAVLGDASSWDTRQMFF.